The 20 T cell receptor beta chains presented below share a single source sample, sequenced in a study of blood T cells in healthy people across ages. Next came a second PCR, run for about 7 to 12 cycles, which used a sample-barcoded 5' primer along with a J-beta primer mix. MiXCR was run by TCRdb on the 5' RACE reads, yielding one entry per CDR3 protein. The sample lists approximately 850,000 distinct CDR3 sequences; about 42% were seen once. The sequenced sample consisted of blood. The origin of the receptors is a man between 60 and 70 years old in good health.

The chain carries TRBV4-2 and TRBJ1-1, with a possible D match to TRBD1 (6 bases). This CDR3 comprises 16 residues. Germline CDR1 reads LGHNA; CDR2 reads YNFKEQ. Trimming stripped 1 base from V and 2 bases from J, with 14 bases between. The CDR3 reads CASSQGFRTANTEAFF. CDR3 bases: TGTGCCAGCAGCCAAGGATTTAGGACAGCAAACACTGAAGCTTTCTTT.

Of note for this clonotype: Sequence at one end of the junction differs from germline and may be a read error. The V call is TRBV6-1, the J call TRBJ2-1; D may match TRBD1 or TRBD2 (6 bases each). CDR1 is MNHNS, CDR2 SASEGT, per germline. This CDR3 is built from 18 residues. The CDR3 here is CASSEALTGAAQSNGQFF. The CDR3 DNA reads TGTGCCAGCAGTGAAGCGTTGACGGGGGCGGCCCAGAGCAATGGGCAGTTCTTC.

This clonotype occurred a few times. The chain combines TRBV20-1 with TRBJ2-5, with TRBD2 identical over 9 bases. V lost 0 bases to trimming and J lost 4 bases; unmatched junction nucleotides: 6. The CDR3 totals 15 residues. CDR1 is DFQATT and CDR2 is SNEGSKA in the germline V gene (reference sequence). CDR3 residues: CSARDYAGGLETQYF. The DNA of the CDR3 is TGCAGTGCTAGAGACTACGCGGGGGGGCTAGAGACCCAGTACTTC.

This clonotype was observed a few times. V and J are TRBV12-3 or TRBV12-4 and TRBJ1-2; weak D call: TRBD1 (6 bases). V lost 8 bases and J 4 bases, leaving 14 bases between the germline ends. The CDR3 has 13 amino acids. CDR3 loop: CASSQGTTYGYTF. Written as DNA, the CDR3 is TGTGCCAGCTCCCAGGGGACCACCTATGGCTACACCTTC.

The gene calls are TRBV12-3 or TRBV12-4 and TRBJ1-5; 9 bases agree with TRBD1. Trimming cost V 3 bases and J 0 bases; bases outside gene matches: 6. The CDR3 sequence is 17 residues long. DNA of the CDR3: TGTGCCAGCAGTTTCGGACAGGGGTTAGGTAGCAATCAGCCCCAGCATTTT. Translated: CASSFGQGLGSNQPQHF.

This clonotype has a handful of counts. V usage is TRBV11-2 and J usage is TRBJ2-5; no firm D call. The CDR3 sequence is 13 residues long. The germline gives CDR1 SGHAT, CDR2 FQNNGV. The germline V and J ends were trimmed by 5 bases and 4 bases, with 11 bases remaining between them. The CDR3 DNA follows: TGTGCCAGCAGCCCCGCCAAGCGAGAGACCCAGTACTTC. Protein product: CASSPAKRETQYF.

V is TRBV29-1 and J is TRBJ2-7; 9 nucleotides line up with TRBD1. Germline trimming cut 6 bases from V and 5 bases from J; bases unmatched to any gene: 8. The germline V gene has CDR1 SQVTM and CDR2 ANQGSEA. CDR3 size: 13 residues. The CDR3, as DNA: TGCAGCGTAGGCCGACAGGGGGGCAACGAGCAGTACTTC. Translating gives CSVGRQGGNEQYF.

This sequence joins TRBV6-1 and TRBJ1-2; D gene uncertain. V gave up 0 bases and J gave up 2 bases, with 7 bases separating them. This CDR3 region has 14 residues. The germline V gene has CDR1 MNHNS and CDR2 SASEGT. The CDR3, as DNA: TGTGCCAGCAGTGAAGCAGGGAAGAACTATGGCTACACCTTC. It codes for CASSEAGKNYGYTF.

This clonotype appeared a few times. The rearrangement links TRBV5-1 to TRBJ2-3; 11 nucleotides align to TRBD2. V was pared by 6 bases and J by 9 bases, with 6 bases of the junction left unmatched. Per germline, CDR1 SGHRS and CDR2 YFSETQ. There are 13 residues in the CDR3. CDR3 protein: CASKLAGGPTQYF. DNA of the CDR3: TGCGCCAGCAAGCTAGCGGGGGGCCCAACGCAGTATTTT. Full variable domain (rest looked up from reference TRBV5-1 and TRBJ2-3): KAGVTQTPRYLIKTRGQQVTLSCSPISGHRSVSWYQQTPGQGLQFLFEYFSETQRNKGNFPGRFSGRQFSNSRSEMNVSTLELGDSALYLCASKLAGGPTQYFGPGTRLTVL.

The chain links TRBV9 to TRBJ2-3, with D possibly TRBD2 on 6 matching bases. Germline CDR1 SGDLS, CDR2 YYNGEE. The CDR3 is 13 residues long. V was cut by 0 bases and J by 13 bases, with 15 bases left in between. The CDR3 DNA is TGTGCCAGCAGCGTAGTTTTGGGGGGTGAGGAGTATTTT. It is translated as CASSVVLGGEEYF. The variable domain in full, with the rest retrieved from reference TRBV9 and TRBJ2-3, is DSGVTQTPKHLITATGQRVTLRCSPRSGDLSVYWYQQSLDQGLQFLIQYYNGEERAKGNILERFSAQQFPDLHSELNLSSLELGDSALYFCASSVVLGGEEYFGPGTRLTVL.

This chain connects TRBV7-9 to TRBJ2-7; 9 nucleotides match TRBD1. The length of the CDR3 is 16 residues. Germline V gives CDR1 SEHNR, CDR2 FQNEAQ (reference sequence). The V segment lost 5 bases and the J segment 1 base; nucleotides outside the gene matches: 9. The CDR3 sequence: CASSPTLGQGSYEQYF. CDR3 DNA: TGTGCCAGCAGCCCAACCCTGGGACAGGGATCCTACGAGCAGTACTTC.

The rearrangement joins TRBV28 to TRBJ1-6; possibly TRBD1 for D (6 bases). Germline V gene data show CDR1 as MDHEN and CDR2 as SYDVKM. The V gene lost 4 bases and the J gene lost 8 bases, with 24 bases spanning the gap. The CDR3 consists of 18 residues. In DNA form, the CDR3 reads TGTGCCAGCAGTTCCCGCCGGGTTCTACGGGACAAGCATTCACCCCTCCACTTT. The encoded protein is CASSSRRVLRDKHSPLHF.

The chain carries TRBV12-3 or TRBV12-4 and TRBJ2-7; D gene unclear. The CDR3 contains 13 residues. Trimming pared 1 base from V and 5 bases from J, leaving 9 bases between. CDR3 sequence (DNA): TGTGCCAGCAGTTTAGGGTCATCCCACGAGCAGTACTTC. Translating gives CASSLGSSHEQYF.

The V gene is TRBV9, the J gene TRBJ2-1; possible D gene TRBD2, 7 bases. Trimming took 0 bases from V and 9 from J, leaving 16 bases between them. Per germline, CDR1 SGDLS and CDR2 YYNGEE. This CDR3 region has 15 residues. This chain's CDR3 is CASSVEWGGAGEQFF. In DNA, the CDR3 is TGTGCCAGCAGCGTAGAGTGGGGGGGGGCCGGTGAGCAGTTCTTC.

V is TRBV6-2 or TRBV6-3 and J is TRBJ2-3, with 8 bases aligning to TRBD2. Germline CDR1 is MNHEY and CDR2 is SVGEGT. The V gene end was trimmed by 5 bases and the J gene end by 0 bases; junction bases not matched to a gene: 7. The CDR3 sequence is 16 residues long. CDR3 coding DNA: TGTGCCAGCAGTGCTAGCGGGCGATCTAGCACAGATACGCAGTATTTT. Protein: CASSASGRSSTDTQYF.

The V gene is TRBV7-2, the J gene TRBJ2-7; the D is unclear. The CDR3 has 14 amino acids. Trimming stripped 1 base from V and 3 bases from J, with 10 bases between. Germline loops: CDR1 SGHTA, CDR2 FQGNSA. The DNA for the CDR3 is TGTGCCAGCAGCTTAGACCCGAGCTACTACGAGCAGTACTTC. It codes for CASSLDPSYYEQYF.

The chain joins TRBV29-1 to TRBJ1-2, with D tentatively TRBD1 (6 bases). The CDR3 is 18 residues long. Germline values: CDR1 SQVTM, CDR2 ANQGSEA. V was clipped by 6 bases and J by 5 bases, with 31 bases between them. The DNA of the CDR3 is TGCAGCGTCAACATACAAAGGGGGGTCGCAACTCAGACTTATGGCTACACCTTC. Its translation is CSVNIQRGVATQTYGYTF.

This clonotype appeared many times. The CDR3: CSARPVTDTQYF. The CDR3 nucleotides are TGCAGTGCTAGACCGGTCACAGATACGCAGTATTTT. The rearrangement links TRBV20-1 to TRBJ2-3; no clear D. V shed 2 bases and J shed 2 bases, with 5 bases lying between them. Per the germline V gene, CDR1 is DFQATT and CDR2 is SNEGSKA (reference sequence). The length of the CDR3 is 12 residues.

This clonotype was detected a few times. The chain uses TRBV6-2 or TRBV6-3 and TRBJ1-1; weak D call: TRBD1 (6 bases). Deletions cut 6 bases from V and 2 bases from J, with 13 bases between. Per the germline V gene, CDR1 is MNHEY and CDR2 is SVGEGT. The CDR3 covers 14 residues. The CDR3 is CASSRLGTNTEAFF. CDR3 DNA: TGTGCCAGCAGCCGACTGGGGACAAACACTGAAGCTTTCTTT.

The chain has TRBV5-6 and TRBJ2-1, with a weak D call TRBD1 (6 bases). With 0 bases removed from V and 6 bases from J, the gap between germline ends came to 13 bases. This CDR3 region has 15 residues. The germline V gene has CDR1 SGHDT and CDR2 YYEEEE. The CDR3 DNA sequence: TGTGCCAGCAGCTTGGACAGGGTGGGCCCCAATGAGCAGTTCTTC. This encodes CASSLDRVGPNEQFF.